The 20 T cell receptor beta chains presented below share a single source sample, sequenced in a study of blood T cell repertoires in COVID-19. Generated by immunoSEQ multiplex PCR, the TCRdb table keeps only in-frame clones and is missing some. The sample includes about 490,000 clones, roughly 88% of them seen just once. Sequencing used peripheral blood. The receptors originated from a human donor in a cohort sampled during active COVID-19.

The chain has TRBV7-2 and TRBJ2-3; 7 bases fit TRBD2. Germline assignment: CDR1 SGHTA and CDR2 FQGNSA. CDR3 size: 14 residues. V shed 5 bases and J 6 bases; nucleotides not matched to a gene: 8. This CDR3 reads CASSPGLPSDTQYF. The CDR3 bases are TGTGCCAGCAGCCCGGGACTACCCAGCGATACGCAGTATTTT. The variable domain in full, with the rest retrieved from reference TRBV7-2 and TRBJ2-3, is GAGVSQSPSNKVTEKGKDVELRCDPISGHTALYWYRQSLGQGLEFLIYFQGNSAPDKSGLPSDRFSAERTGGSVSTLTIQRTQQEDSAVYLCASSPGLPSDTQYFGPGTRLTVL.

This clone showed up just a few times. The CDR3 loop reads CASSLNPGARAFF. The CDR3 coding sequence is TGTGCCAGCAGCTTAAATCCGGGAGCGAGAGCTTTCTTT. This chain links TRBV7-3 with TRBJ1-1; no clear D gene. With 1 base removed from V and 10 bases from J, the gap between germline ends came to 13 bases. CDR3 length: 13 amino acids. Germline loops: CDR1 SGHTA, CDR2 FQGTGA.

This chain joins TRBV5-1 and TRBJ2-1, with 8 nucleotides matching TRBD2. This CDR3 is built from 15 residues. V shed 7 bases, J shed 6 bases, and the junction held 12 bases outside the gene matches. Germline V CDR1 and CDR2: SGHRS, YFSETQ. In DNA, the CDR3 is TGCGCCAGCGTTGGGGTAGCGGGAACCCCCAATGAGCAGTTCTTC. Translation gives CASVGVAGTPNEQFF.

The gene calls are TRBV6-4 and TRBJ2-4; 7 nucleotides agree with TRBD1. Looked up from germline, CDR1 is MRHNA and CDR2 is SNTAGT. Unmatched junction bases numbered 5, after V lost 7 bases and J lost 2 bases. The CDR3 is made up of 14 amino acids. The CDR3 region has the DNA TGTGCCAGCAACCGACAGGGCCCCAAAAACATTCAGTACTTC. As protein: CASNRQGPKNIQYF.

V is TRBV19 and J is TRBJ2-5, with 7 bases matching TRBD2. The CDR3 totals 16 residues. The germline V gene has CDR1 LNHDA and CDR2 SQIVND (reference sequence). V was clipped by 0 bases and J by 2 bases; unmatched bases: 6. In DNA form, the CDR3 reads TGTGCCAGTAGTATAGAAGGGACTACCGTACAAGAGACCCAGTACTTC. This translates into CASSIEGTTVQETQYF.

The rearrangement links TRBV9 to TRBJ2-2, with TRBD1 matching 8 bases. Unmatched junction bases numbered 6, after V lost 2 bases and J lost 3 bases. Germline V gives CDR1 SGDLS, CDR2 YYNGEE. The CDR3 extends over 16 amino acids. CDR3 loop: CASSVEGQAHTGELFF. The CDR3 DNA sequence: TGTGCCAGCAGCGTGGAGGGACAGGCCCACACCGGGGAGCTGTTTTTT.

The chain couples TRBV19 to TRBJ2-3; the D gene is possibly TRBD2 (5 bases). CDR3 length equals 12 residues. V lost 9 bases, J lost 2 bases, and 9 bases lay in between. The germline CDR1 and CDR2 sequences are LNHDA and SQIVND (reference sequence). The CDR3 DNA follows: TGTGCCAGCGGGATTGTCACAGATACGCAGTATTTT. Translated: CASGIVTDTQYF.

The chain employs TRBV7-6 and TRBJ2-1, with 7 bases that match TRBD2. The V and J ends lost 3 bases and 5 bases, in that order; junction bases with no gene match: 10. The CDR3 extends over 16 amino acids. CDR1 is SGHVS and CDR2 is FNYEAQ in the germline V gene. The CDR3 DNA follows: TGTGCCAGCAGCTTTCTCGCGGGAGTCCTGAACAATGAGCAGTTCTTC. This codes for CASSFLAGVLNNEQFF.

This clone showed up just once. V usage is TRBV3-1 (or the pseudogene TRBV3-2) and J usage is TRBJ2-5; 10 nucleotides align to TRBD2. Per germline, CDR1 LGHDT and CDR2 YNNKEL (reference sequence). This CDR3 has 16 amino acids. V gave up 1 base and J gave up 2 bases; unmatched junction bases: 4. For the CDR3, the DNA is TGTGCCAGCAGCCAAGTCGGGACTAGCGAGCAAGAGACCCAGTACTTC. This codes for CASSQVGTSEQETQYF.

The chain recombines TRBV6-5 with TRBJ2-7; possible D gene TRBD2, 5 bases. The ends were cut back, 0 bases at V and 5 bases at J, with 14 bases in the middle. Germline assignment: CDR1 MNHEY and CDR2 SVGAGI. This CDR3 is built from 15 residues. DNA for the CDR3: TGTGCCAGCAGTTACTCGGAAGCGGTGCCTGACGAGCAGTACTTC. This encodes CASSYSEAVPDEQYF.

This clone was picked up a small number of times. This sequence joins TRBV6-6 and TRBJ2-2; weak D call: TRBD1 (5 bases). The CDR3 is 15 amino acids. V gave up 6 bases and J gave up 2 bases, with 13 bases separating them. Germline V gene sequence: CDR1 MNHNY, CDR2 SVGAGI (reference sequence). The CDR3 sequence: CASSHQQANTGELFF. The CDR3 DNA sequence: TGTGCCAGCAGCCATCAACAGGCTAACACCGGGGAGCTGTTTTTT.

As regards this clone: The sample has other DNA sequences that encode this CDR3 too. The chain carries TRBV5-6 and TRBJ1-2; D might be TRBD1 (5 bases). V shed 4 bases and J shed 1 base, with 8 bases lying between them. Per the germline V gene, CDR1 is SGHDT and CDR2 is YYEEEE. CDR3 size: 13 residues. In DNA form, the CDR3 reads TGTGCCAGCAGCCCCGACAGTAACTATGGCTACACCTTC. Its protein product is CASSPDSNYGYTF.

V gene TRBV10-3 combines with J gene TRBJ2-1; D gene ambiguous. This CDR3 spans 13 amino acids. Germline CDR1 ENHRY, CDR2 SYGVKD. V was clipped by 4 bases and J by 8 bases, with 12 bases between them. CDR3 in DNA: TGTGCCATCAGTGGTTCGGTTGTGGATGAGCAGTTCTTC. Protein sequence: CAISGSVVDEQFF.

The chain is built from TRBV30 and TRBJ2-3; no definite D call. The CDR3 runs 11 residues. V lost 4 bases and J 5 bases, leaving 7 bases between the germline ends. Per germline, CDR1 GTSNPN and CDR2 SVGIG (reference sequence). CDR3 residues: CAWTQQDTQYF. For the CDR3, the DNA is TGTGCCTGGACCCAACAAGATACGCAGTATTTT.

This rearrangement joins TRBV24-1 to TRBJ2-3; maybe TRBD2 (6 bases). Trimming pared 2 bases from V and 5 bases from J, leaving 13 bases between. CDR3 size: 15 residues. The germline V gene has CDR1 KGHDR and CDR2 SFDVKD. CDR3 sequence: CATSDSRGVRDTQYF. Written as DNA, the CDR3 is TGTGCCACCAGTGATTCCCGCGGGGTGAGAGATACGCAGTATTTT.

The chain carries TRBV11-3 and TRBJ2-1, with D tentatively TRBD1 (5 bases). CDR3 length equals 11 residues. CDR1 and CDR2 (germline): SGHNT, YENEEA. V gave up 6 bases and J gave up 8 bases, with 8 bases separating them. The CDR3 DNA reads TGTGCCAGCAGTTCAGGGTATGAGCAGTTCTTC. It is translated as CASSSGYEQFF.

This clone was recorded many times. This chain joins TRBV19 and TRBJ2-2, with a weak D call TRBD1 (6 bases). This CDR3 contains 17 residues. Trimming pared 6 bases from V and 2 bases from J, leaving 19 bases between. Germline V gene sequence: CDR1 LNHDA, CDR2 SQIVND (reference sequence). DNA for the CDR3: TGTGCCAGTAGCCACCGACCAGGGGCGATTAACACCGGGGAGCTGTTTTTT. Protein sequence: CASSHRPGAINTGELFF.

V and J are TRBV27 and TRBJ2-5; 8 bases match TRBD2. The CDR3 loop spans 15 amino acids. V was clipped by 4 bases and J by 5 bases; unmatched bases: 9. Germline V gene lookup returns CDR1 MNHEY and CDR2 SMNVEV (reference sequence). For the CDR3, the DNA is TGTGCCAGCAGTTCCAAGCGGGAGTATTGGGAGACCCAGTACTTC. Amino acids: CASSSKREYWETQYF.

The chain is built from TRBV6-6 and TRBJ2-1; TRBD2 matches 7 bases. CDR3 length equals 13 residues. The junction had 7 bases not matched to a gene; V was cut back by 8 bases and J by 6 bases. Germline values: CDR1 MNHNY, CDR2 SVGAGI (reference sequence). The CDR3 DNA is TGTGCCAGCGGGGGGGACGGATTCAATGAGCAGTTCTTC. Translating it yields CASGGDGFNEQFF.

This clone has only one observation. The V and J genes are TRBV7-2 and TRBJ2-7, with 8 bases lining up with TRBD1. The J segment lost 0 bases and the V segment lost 7 bases, leaving 11 bases of the junction unmatched. Germline CDR1 and CDR2: SGHTA and FQGNSA. The CDR3 contains 16 residues. The CDR3 nucleotides are TGTGCCAGCATCAAATATCGGGACAGGAACTCCTACGAGCAGTACTTC. Translation: CASIKYRDRNSYEQYF. Supplemented by reference TRBV7-2 and TRBJ2-7, the full variable domain reads GAGVSQSPSNKVTEKGKDVELRCDPISGHTALYWYRQSLGQGLEFLIYFQGNSAPDKSGLPSDRFSAERTGGSVSTLTIQRTQQEDSAVYLCASIKYRDRNSYEQYFGPGTRLTVT.